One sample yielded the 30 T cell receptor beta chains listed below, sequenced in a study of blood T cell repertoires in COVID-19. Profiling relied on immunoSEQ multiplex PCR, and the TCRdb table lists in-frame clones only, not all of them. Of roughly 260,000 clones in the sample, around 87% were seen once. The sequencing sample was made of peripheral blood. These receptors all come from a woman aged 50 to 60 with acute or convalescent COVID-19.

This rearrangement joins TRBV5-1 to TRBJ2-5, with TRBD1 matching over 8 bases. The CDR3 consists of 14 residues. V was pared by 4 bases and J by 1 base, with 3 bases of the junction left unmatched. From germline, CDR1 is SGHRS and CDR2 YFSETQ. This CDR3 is CASSQQGVQETQYF. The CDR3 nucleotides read TGCGCCAGCAGCCAACAGGGGGTCCAAGAGACCCAGTACTTC.

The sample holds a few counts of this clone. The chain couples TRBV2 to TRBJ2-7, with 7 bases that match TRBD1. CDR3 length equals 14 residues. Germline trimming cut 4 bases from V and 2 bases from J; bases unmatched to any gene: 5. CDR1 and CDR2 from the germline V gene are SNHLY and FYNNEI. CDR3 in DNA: TGTGCCAGCAGTGCCGGGACAGCCCCCTACGAGCAGTACTTC. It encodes CASSAGTAPYEQYF.

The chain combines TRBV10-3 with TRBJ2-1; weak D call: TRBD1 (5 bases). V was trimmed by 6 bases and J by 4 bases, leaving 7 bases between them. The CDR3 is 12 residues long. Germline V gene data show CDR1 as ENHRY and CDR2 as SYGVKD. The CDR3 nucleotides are TGTGCCATCAGGGGGCAGTACAATGAGCAGTTCTTC. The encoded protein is CAIRGQYNEQFF.

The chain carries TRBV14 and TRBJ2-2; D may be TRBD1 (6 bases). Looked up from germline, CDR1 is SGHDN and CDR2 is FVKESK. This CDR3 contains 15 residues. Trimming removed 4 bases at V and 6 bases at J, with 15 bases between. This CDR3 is CASSPNDRYSGELFF. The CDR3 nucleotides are TGTGCCAGCAGCCCAAACGACAGGTATTCCGGGGAGCTGTTTTTT.

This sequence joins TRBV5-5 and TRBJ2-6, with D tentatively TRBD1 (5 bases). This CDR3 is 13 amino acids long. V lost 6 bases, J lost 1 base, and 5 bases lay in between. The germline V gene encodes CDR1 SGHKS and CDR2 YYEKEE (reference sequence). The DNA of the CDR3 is TGTGCCAGCACAGGGTCTGGGGCCAACGTCCTGACTTTC. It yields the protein CASTGSGANVLTF. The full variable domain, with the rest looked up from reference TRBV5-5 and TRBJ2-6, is DAGVTQSPTHLIKTRGQQVTLRCSPISGHKSVSWYQQVLGQGPQFIFQYYEKEERGRGNFPDRFSARQFPNYSSELNVNALLLGDSALYLCASTGSGANVLTFGAGSRLTVL.

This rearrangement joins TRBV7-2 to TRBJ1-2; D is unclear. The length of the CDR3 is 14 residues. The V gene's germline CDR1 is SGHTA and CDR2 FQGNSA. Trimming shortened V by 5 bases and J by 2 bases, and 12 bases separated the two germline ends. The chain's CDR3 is CASSPQRGNYGYTF. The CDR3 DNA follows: TGTGCCAGCAGCCCACAGCGAGGGAACTATGGCTACACCTTC.

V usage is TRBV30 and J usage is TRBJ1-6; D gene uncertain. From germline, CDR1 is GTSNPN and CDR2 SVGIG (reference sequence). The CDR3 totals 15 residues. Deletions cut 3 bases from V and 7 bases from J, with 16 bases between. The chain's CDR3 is CAWSLEAGMNSPLHF. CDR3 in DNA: TGTGCCTGGAGCCTGGAGGCCGGAATGAATTCACCCCTCCACTTT. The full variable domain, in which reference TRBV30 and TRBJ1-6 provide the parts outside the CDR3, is SQTIHQWPATLVQPVGSPLSLECTVEGTSNPNLYWYRQAAGRGLQLLFYSVGIGQISSEVPQNLSASRPQDRQFILSSKKLLLSDSGFYLCAWSLEAGMNSPLHFGNGTRLTVT.

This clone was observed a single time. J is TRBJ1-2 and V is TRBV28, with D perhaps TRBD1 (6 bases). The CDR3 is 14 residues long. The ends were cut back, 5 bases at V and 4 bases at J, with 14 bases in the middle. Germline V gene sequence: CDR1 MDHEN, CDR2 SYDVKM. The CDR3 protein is CASSAGRGGYGYTF. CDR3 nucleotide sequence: TGTGCCAGCAGTGCAGGGAGGGGGGGCTATGGCTACACCTTC.

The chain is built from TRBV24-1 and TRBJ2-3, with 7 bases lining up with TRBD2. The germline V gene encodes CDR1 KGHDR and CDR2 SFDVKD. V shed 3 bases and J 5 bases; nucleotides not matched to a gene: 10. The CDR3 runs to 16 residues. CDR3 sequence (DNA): TGTGCCACCAGTGATCCCCTTGCGGGAGAGGTAGATACGCAGTATTTT. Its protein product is CATSDPLAGEVDTQYF.

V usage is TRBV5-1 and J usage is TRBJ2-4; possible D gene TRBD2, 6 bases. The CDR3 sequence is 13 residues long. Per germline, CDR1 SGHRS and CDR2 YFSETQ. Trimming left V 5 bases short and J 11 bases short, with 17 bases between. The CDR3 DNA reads TGCGCCAGCAGTTTTGGGAGGTCGGGAGTTCAGTACTTC. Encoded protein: CASSFGRSGVQYF.

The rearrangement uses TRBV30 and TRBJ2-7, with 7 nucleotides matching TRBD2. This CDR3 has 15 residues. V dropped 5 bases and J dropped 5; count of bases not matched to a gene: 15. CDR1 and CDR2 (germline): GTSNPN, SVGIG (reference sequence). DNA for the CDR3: TGTGCCTGGTCGCCCTTAATGGCGGGAGTACACGAGCAGTACTTC. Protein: CAWSPLMAGVHEQYF. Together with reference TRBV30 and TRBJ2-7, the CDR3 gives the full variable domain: SQTIHQWPATLVQPVGSPLSLECTVEGTSNPNLYWYRQAAGRGLQLLFYSVGIGQISSEVPQNLSASRPQDRQFILSSKKLLLSDSGFYLCAWSPLMAGVHEQYFGPGTRLTVT.

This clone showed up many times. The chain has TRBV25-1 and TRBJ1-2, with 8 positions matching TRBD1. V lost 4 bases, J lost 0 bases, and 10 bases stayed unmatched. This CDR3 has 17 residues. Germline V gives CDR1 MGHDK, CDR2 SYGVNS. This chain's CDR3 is CASSAEDRGLSNYGYTF. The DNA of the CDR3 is TGTGCCAGCAGTGCCGAAGACAGGGGACTGTCTAACTATGGCTACACCTTC.

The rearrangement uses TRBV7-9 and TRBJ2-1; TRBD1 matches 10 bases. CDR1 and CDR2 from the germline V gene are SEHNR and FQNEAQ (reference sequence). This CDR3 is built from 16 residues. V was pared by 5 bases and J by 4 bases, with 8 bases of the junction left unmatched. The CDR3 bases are TGTGCCAGCAGCGCACGACAGGGGGCTTTTTACAATGAGCAGTTCTTC. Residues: CASSARQGAFYNEQFF.

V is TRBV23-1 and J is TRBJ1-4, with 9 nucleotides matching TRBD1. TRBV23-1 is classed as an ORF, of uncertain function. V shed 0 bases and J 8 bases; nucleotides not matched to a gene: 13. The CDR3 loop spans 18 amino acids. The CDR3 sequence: CASSQSQGQGEVGEKLFF. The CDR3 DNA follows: TGCGCCAGCAGTCAATCGCAGGGACAGGGTGAGGTTGGCGAAAAACTGTTTTTT.

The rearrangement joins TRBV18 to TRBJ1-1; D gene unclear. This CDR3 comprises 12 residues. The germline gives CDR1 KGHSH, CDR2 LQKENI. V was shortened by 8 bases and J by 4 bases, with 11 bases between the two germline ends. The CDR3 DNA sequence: TGTGCCAGCGAAACATGGGCCACTGAAGCTTTCTTT. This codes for CASETWATEAFF.

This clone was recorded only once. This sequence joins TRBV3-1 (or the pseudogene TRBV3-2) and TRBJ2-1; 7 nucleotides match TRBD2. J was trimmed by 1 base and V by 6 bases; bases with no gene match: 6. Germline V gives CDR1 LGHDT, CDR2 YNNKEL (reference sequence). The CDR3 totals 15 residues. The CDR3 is CASRARAGSYNEQFF. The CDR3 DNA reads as TGTGCCAGCAGGGCCCGAGCGGGGTCCTACAATGAGCAGTTCTTC.

The CDR3 loop is CATSDFRERGYTF. The CDR3 bases are TGTGCCACCAGTGATTTCCGGGAAAGGGGCTACACCTTC. V usage is TRBV24-1 and J usage is TRBJ1-2; the D is unclear. Trimming shortened V by 1 base and J by 8 bases, and 10 bases separated the two germline ends. CDR3 size: 13 residues. CDR1 and CDR2 (germline): KGHDR, SFDVKD.

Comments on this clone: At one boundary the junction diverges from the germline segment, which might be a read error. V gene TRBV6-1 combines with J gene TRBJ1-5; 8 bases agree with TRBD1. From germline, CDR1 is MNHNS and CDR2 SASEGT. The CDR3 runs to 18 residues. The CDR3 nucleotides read TGTGCCAGCAGAGAAGGACAGGGTTTGCCTTTATCTGGTCAGCCCCAGCATTTT. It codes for CASREGQGLPLSGQPQHF.

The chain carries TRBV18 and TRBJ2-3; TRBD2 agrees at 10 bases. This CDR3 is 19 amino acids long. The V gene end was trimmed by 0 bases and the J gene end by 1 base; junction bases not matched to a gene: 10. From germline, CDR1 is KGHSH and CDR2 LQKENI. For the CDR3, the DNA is TGTGCCAGCTCACCACCGCCAGGACTAGCGGAAACCCGCACAGATACGCAGTATTTT. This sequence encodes CASSPPPGLAETRTDTQYF.

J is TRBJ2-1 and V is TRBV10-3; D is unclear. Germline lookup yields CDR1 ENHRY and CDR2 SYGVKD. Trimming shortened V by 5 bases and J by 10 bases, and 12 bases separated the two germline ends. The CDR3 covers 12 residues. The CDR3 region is CAISSSLGEQFF. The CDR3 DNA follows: TGTGCCATCAGTTCCTCATTGGGCGAGCAGTTCTTC.

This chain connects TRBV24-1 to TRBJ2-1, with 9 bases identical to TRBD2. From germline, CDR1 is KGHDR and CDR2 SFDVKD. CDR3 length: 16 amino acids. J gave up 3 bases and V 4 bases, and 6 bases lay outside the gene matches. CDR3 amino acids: CATSDHSGSDYNEQFF. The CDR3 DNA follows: TGTGCCACCAGTGACCATAGCGGGAGTGACTACAATGAGCAGTTCTTC.

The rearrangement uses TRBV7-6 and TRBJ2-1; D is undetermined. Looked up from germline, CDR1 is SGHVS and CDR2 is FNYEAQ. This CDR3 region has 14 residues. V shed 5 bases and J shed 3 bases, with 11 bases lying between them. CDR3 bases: TGTGCCAGCAGCCCCTTTATAGACTACAATGAGCAGTTCTTC. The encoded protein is CASSPFIDYNEQFF. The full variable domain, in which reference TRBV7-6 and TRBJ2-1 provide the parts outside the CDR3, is GAGVSQSPRYKVTKRGQDVALRCDPISGHVSLYWYRQALGQGPEFLTYFNYEAQQDKSGLPNDRFSAERPEGSISTLTIQRTEQRDSAMYRCASSPFIDYNEQFFGPGTRLTVL.

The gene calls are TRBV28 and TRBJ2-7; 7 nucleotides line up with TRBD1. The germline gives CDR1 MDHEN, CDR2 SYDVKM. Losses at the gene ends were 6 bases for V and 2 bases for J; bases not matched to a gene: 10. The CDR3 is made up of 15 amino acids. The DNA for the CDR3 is TGTGCCAGCAGGGTAGGGGGCCGCCTTACCTACGAGCAGTACTTC. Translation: CASRVGGRLTYEQYF.

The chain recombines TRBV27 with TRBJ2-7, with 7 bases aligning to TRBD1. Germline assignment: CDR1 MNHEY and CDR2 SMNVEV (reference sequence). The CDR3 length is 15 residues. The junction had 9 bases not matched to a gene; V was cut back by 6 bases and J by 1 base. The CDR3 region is CASSPDRLRSYEQYF. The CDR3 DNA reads TGTGCCAGCAGCCCGGACAGGTTAAGATCCTACGAGCAGTACTTC.

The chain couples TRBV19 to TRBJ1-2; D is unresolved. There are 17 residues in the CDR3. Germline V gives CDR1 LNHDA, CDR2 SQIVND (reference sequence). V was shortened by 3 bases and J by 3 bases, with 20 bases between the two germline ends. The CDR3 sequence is CASSMGETAAWDYGYTF. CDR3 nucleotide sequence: TGTGCCAGTAGTATGGGAGAAACAGCCGCATGGGACTATGGCTACACCTTC.

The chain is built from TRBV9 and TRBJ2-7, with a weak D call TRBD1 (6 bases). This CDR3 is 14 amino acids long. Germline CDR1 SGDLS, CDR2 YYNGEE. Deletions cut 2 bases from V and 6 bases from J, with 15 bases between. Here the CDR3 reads CASSVEQGIGEQYF. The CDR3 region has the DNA TGTGCCAGCAGCGTCGAACAGGGAATCGGCGAGCAGTACTTC.

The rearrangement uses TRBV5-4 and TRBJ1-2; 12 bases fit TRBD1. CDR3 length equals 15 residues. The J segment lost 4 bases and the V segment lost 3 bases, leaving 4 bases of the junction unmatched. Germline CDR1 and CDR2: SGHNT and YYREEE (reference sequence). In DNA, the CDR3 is TGTGCCAGCAGCTGGGGGACAGGGGGCGCCTATGGCTACACCTTC. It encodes CASSWGTGGAYGYTF.

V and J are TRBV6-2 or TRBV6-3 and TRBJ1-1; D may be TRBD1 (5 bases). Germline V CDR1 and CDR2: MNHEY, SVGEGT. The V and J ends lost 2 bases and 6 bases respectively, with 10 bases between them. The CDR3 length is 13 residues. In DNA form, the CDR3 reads TGTGCCAGCAGTTACGGGGGGTTCCCTGAAGCTTTCTTT. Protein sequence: CASSYGGFPEAFF.

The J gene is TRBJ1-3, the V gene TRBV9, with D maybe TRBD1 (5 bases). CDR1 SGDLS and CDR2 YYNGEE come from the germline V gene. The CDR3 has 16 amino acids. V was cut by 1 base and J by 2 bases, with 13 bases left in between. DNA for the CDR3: TGTGCCAGCAGCGTACAGTACAGGAGCGCTGGAAACACCATATATTTT. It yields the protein CASSVQYRSAGNTIYF.

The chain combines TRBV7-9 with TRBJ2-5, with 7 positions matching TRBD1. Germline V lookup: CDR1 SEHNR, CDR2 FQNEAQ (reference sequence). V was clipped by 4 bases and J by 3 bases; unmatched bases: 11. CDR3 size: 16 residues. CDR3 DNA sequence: TGTGCCAGCAGCTCCCCGGGACAGTCGACTGAAGAGACCCAGTACTTC. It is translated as CASSSPGQSTEETQYF.